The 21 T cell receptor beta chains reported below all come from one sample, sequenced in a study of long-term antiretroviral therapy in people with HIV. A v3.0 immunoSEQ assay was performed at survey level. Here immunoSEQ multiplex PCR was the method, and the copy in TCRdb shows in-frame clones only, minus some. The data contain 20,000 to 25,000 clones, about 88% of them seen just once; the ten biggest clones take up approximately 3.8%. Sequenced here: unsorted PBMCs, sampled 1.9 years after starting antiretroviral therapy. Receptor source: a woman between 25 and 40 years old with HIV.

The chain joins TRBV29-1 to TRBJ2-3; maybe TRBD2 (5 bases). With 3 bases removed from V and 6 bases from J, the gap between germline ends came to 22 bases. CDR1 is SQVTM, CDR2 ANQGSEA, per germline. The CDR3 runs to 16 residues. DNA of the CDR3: TGCAGCGTTGACGGGGTAGGAGACGGGCCTTGGGATACGCAGTATTTT. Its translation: CSVDGVGDGPWDTQYF.

The CDR3 region has the DNA TGTGCCAGCTCACGCAGGGACCACGGGGAGACCCAGTACTTC. Amino acid sequence: CASSRRDHGETQYF. The V and J genes are TRBV18 and TRBJ2-5; D possibly uses TRBD1 or TRBD2 (5 bases each). The CDR3 sequence is 14 residues long. V was trimmed by 4 bases and J by 5 bases, leaving 14 bases between them. CDR1 is KGHSH, CDR2 LQKENI, per germline.

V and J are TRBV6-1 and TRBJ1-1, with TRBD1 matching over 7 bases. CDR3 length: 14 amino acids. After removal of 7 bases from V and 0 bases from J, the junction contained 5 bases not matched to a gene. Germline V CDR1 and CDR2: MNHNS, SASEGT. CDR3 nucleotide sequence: TGTGCCAGCACCCGGACAGGACTGAACACTGAAGCTTTCTTT. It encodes CASTRTGLNTEAFF.

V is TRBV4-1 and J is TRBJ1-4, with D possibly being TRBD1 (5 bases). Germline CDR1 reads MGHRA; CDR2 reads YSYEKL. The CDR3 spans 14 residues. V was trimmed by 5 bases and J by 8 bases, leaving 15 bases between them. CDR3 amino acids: CASSDKAWDEKLFF. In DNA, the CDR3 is TGCGCCAGCAGCGACAAAGCCTGGGACGAAAAACTGTTTTTT.

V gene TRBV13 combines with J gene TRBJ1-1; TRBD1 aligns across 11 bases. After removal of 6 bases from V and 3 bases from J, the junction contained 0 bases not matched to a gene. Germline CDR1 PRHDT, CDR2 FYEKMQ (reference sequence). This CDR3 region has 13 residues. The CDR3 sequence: CASRGQGDTEAFF. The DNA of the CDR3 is TGTGCCAGCAGGGGACAGGGGGACACTGAAGCTTTCTTT.

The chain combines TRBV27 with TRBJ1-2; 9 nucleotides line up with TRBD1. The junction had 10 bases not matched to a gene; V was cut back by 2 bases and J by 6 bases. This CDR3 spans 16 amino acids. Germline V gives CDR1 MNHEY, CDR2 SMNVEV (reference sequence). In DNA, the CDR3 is TGTGCCAGCAGTTTAAGGTCTACAGGGGGCCCGGATGGCTACACCTTC. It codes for CASSLRSTGGPDGYTF.

CDR3 sequence (DNA): TGTGCCAGCAGCTTGGTTCGGCAGGGGCTCGCCCTTATGGAGGAAACCTTC. Encoded protein: CASSLVRQGLALMEETF. J is TRBJ1-2 and V is TRBV5-6; D is possibly TRBD1 (6 bases). The CDR3 is 17 residues long. Per the germline V gene, CDR1 is SGHDT and CDR2 is YYEEEE. Trimming stripped 0 bases from V and 14 bases from J, with 29 bases between.

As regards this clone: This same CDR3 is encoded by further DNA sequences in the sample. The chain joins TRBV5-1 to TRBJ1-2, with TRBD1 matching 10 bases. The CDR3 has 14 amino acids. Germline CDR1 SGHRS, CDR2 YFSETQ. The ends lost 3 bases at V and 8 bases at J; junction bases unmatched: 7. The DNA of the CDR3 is TGCGCCAGCAGCTCCACCGGGACAGGGGACGGCTACACCTTC. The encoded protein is CASSSTGTGDGYTF.

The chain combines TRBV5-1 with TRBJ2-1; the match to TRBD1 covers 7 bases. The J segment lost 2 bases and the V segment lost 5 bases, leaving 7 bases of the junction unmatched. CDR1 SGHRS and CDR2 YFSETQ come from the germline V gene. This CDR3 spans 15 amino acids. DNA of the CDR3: TGCGCCAGCAGGGATCCGGGACAGCCCTACAATGAGCAGTTCTTC. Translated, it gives CASRDPGQPYNEQFF.

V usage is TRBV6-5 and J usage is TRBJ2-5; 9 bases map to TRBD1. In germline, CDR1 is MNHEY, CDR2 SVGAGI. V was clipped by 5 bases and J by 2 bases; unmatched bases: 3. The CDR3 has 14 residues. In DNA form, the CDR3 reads TGTGCCAGCAGTCCCGGACAGGGGCAAGAGACCCAGTACTTC. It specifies CASSPGQGQETQYF.

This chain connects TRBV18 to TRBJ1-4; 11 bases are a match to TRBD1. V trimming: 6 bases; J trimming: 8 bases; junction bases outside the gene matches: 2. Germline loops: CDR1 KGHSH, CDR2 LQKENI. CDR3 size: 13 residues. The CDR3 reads CASSGTGGEKLFF. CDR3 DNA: TGTGCCAGCTCGGGGACAGGGGGAGAAAAACTGTTTTTT. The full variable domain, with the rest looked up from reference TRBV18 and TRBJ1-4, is NAGVMQNPRHLVRRRGQEARLRCSPMKGHSHVYWYRQLPEEGLKFMVYLQKENIIDESGMPKERFSAEFPKEGPSILRIQQVVRGDSAAYFCASSGTGGEKLFFGSGTQLSVL.

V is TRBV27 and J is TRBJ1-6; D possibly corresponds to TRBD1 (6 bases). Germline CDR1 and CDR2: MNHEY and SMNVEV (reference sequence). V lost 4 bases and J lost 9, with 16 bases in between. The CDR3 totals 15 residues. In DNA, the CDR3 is TGTGCCAGCAGTTCTACACAGGGAGTTGGTTCACCCCTCCACTTT. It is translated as CASSSTQGVGSPLHF.

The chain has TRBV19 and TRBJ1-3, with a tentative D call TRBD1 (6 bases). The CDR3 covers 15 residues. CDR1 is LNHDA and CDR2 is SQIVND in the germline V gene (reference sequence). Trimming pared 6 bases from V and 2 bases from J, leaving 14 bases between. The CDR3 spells CASSLGGGPGNTIYF. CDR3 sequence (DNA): TGTGCCAGTAGCCTGGGCGGGGGGCCTGGAAACACCATATATTTT.

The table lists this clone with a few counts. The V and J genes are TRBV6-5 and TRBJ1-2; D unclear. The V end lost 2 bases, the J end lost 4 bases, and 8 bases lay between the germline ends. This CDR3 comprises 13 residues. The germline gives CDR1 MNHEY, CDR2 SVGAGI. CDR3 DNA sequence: TGTGCCAGCAGTTACGGGAGCGGCTATGGCTACACCTTC. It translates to CASSYGSGYGYTF.

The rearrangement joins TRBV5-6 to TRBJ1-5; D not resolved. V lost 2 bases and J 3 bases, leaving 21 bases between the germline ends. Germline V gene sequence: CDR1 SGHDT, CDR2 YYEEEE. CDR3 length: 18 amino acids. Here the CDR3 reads CASSFKSPTDGYNQPQHF. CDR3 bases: TGTGCCAGCAGCTTTAAGTCCCCCACCGACGGTTACAATCAGCCCCAGCATTTT.

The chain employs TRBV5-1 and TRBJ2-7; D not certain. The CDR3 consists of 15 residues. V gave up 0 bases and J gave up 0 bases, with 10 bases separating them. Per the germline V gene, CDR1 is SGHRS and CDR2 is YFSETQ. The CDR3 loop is CASSLESASSYEQYF. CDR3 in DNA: TGCGCCAGCAGCTTGGAGAGTGCCAGCTCCTACGAGCAGTACTTC.

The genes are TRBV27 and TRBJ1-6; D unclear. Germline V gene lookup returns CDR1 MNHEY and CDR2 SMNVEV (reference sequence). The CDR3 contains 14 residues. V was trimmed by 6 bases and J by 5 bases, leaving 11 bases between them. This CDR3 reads CASRQDTDNSPLHF. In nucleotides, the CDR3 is TGTGCCAGCAGGCAGGATACTGATAATTCACCCCTCCACTTT.

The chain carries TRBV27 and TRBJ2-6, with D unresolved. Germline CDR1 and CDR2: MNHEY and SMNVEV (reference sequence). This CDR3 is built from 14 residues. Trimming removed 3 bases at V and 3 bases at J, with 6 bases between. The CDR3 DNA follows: TGTGCCAGCAGTTTCTCGTATGGGGCCAACGTCCTGACTTTC. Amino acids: CASSFSYGANVLTF.

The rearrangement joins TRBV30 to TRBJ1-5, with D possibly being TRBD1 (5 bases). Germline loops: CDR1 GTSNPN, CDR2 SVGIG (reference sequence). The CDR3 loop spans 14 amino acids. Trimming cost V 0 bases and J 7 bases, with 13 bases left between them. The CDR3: CAWSVNGAGQPQHF. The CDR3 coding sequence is TGTGCCTGGAGTGTAAACGGGGCTGGACAGCCCCAGCATTTT.

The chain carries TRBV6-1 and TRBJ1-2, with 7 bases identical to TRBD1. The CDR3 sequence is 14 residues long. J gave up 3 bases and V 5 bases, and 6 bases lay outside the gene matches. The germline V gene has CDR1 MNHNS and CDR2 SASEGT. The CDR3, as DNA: TGTGCCAGCAGTCCTTACGGGACAGACTATGGCTACACCTTC. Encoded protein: CASSPYGTDYGYTF.

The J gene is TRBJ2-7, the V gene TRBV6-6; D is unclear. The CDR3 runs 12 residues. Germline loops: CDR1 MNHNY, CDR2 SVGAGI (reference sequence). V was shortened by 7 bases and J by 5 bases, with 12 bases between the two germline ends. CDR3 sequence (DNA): TGTGCCAGCAAAGACTCCAACAACGAGCAGTACGTC. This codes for CASKDSNNEQYV.